The rows below give T cell receptor beta chains drawn from one sample of a study of GPR56 and killer-like receptors on CD4 memory cells. Reprocessing the reads, TCRdb reports a single entry for every CDR3 protein and omits DNA. This sample's clone table lists about 2,400 distinct CDR3 sequences. The sample comprised memory CD4+ T cells from blood. The receptors here all came from a human donor in good health. CDR3s include the opening cysteine and the closing phenylalanine or tryptophan. Expanded clones are given a class, and other clones once, few, many or no size at all.

clone size: NA; J gene: TRBJ2-3; V gene: TRBV11-2; CDR3 protein: CASSLIRGMGTQYF
clone size: medium-sized; J gene: TRBJ2-7; V gene: TRBV19; CDR3 protein: CASSRDRKGAYEQYF
clone size: NA; J gene: TRBJ1-6; V gene: TRBV5-4; CDR3 protein: CASSSLKQGNSPLHF
clone size: medium-sized; J gene: TRBJ2-7; V gene: TRBV5-4; CDR3 protein: CASSLVKLAGGSYEQYF
clone size: NA; J gene: TRBJ2-7; V gene: TRBV27; CDR3 protein: CASSRTRDTYEQYF
clone size: large; J gene: TRBJ2-3; V gene: TRBV6-1; CDR3 protein: CASSEPAYSSTDTQYF
clone size: medium-sized; J gene: TRBJ1-1; V gene: TRBV5-6; CDR3 protein: CASAPGLLYNTEAFF
clone size: NA; J gene: TRBJ1-6; V gene: TRBV20-1; CDR3 protein: CSAREASRDNSPLHF
clone size: medium-sized; J gene: TRBJ1-3; V gene: TRBV6-5; CDR3 protein: CASRTWDRVSGNTIYF
clone size: NA; J gene: TRBJ1-4; V gene: TRBV4-1; CDR3 protein: CASSKSGTGSEKLFF
clone size: NA; J gene: TRBJ2-7; V gene: TRBV28; CDR3 protein: CASRPALAGGGYEQYF
clone size: medium-sized; J gene: TRBJ1-1; V gene: TRBV11-2; CDR3 protein: CASSFEQRNTEAFF
clone size: medium-sized; J gene: TRBJ2-3; V gene: TRBV28; CDR3 protein: CASSFMGGASGDTQYF
clone size: large; J gene: TRBJ1-2; V gene: TRBV6-6; CDR3 protein: CASSNRGLGYGYTF
clone size: medium-sized; J gene: TRBJ2-1; V gene: TRBV5-5; CDR3 protein: CASSPNPLAGEAYNEQFF
clone size: NA; J gene: TRBJ2-2; V gene: TRBV20-1; CDR3 protein: CSAPPGGHTGELFF
clone size: NA; J gene: TRBJ2-3; V gene: TRBV20-1; CDR3 protein: CSANGNTDTQYF
clone size: NA; J gene: TRBJ1-2; V gene: TRBV12-3/TRBV12-4; CDR3 protein: CASSKARQGGHGYTF
clone size: large; J gene: TRBJ1-5; V gene: TRBV27; CDR3 protein: CASSPDGTGGNQPQHF
clone size: NA; J gene: TRBJ1-3; V gene: TRBV18; CDR3 protein: CASSLRSVSGNTIYF
clone size: medium-sized; J gene: TRBJ2-1; V gene: TRBV30; CDR3 protein: CAWSGTGAGPYNEQFF
clone size: medium-sized; J gene: TRBJ1-4; V gene: TRBV7-9; CDR3 protein: CASSLKAASNEKLFF
clone size: large; J gene: TRBJ1-6; V gene: TRBV7-2; CDR3 protein: CASSLGGGNGAPLHF
clone size: medium-sized; J gene: TRBJ2-1; V gene: TRBV27; CDR3 protein: CASSPWTSGYNEQFF
clone size: NA; J gene: TRBJ2-7; V gene: TRBV20-1; CDR3 protein: CSANGNSYYEQYF
clone size: NA; J gene: TRBJ2-5; V gene: TRBV4-2; CDR3 protein: CASSQDFLAGMETQYF
clone size: NA; J gene: TRBJ2-5; V gene: TRBV6-6; CDR3 protein: CASTADGYGYTFGSGTQYF
clone size: NA; J gene: TRBJ2-2; V gene: TRBV27; CDR3 protein: CASSLLGFGSGELFF
clone size: medium-sized; J gene: TRBJ2-1; V gene: TRBV27; CDR3 protein: CASRTYQGGQYNEQFF
clone size: NA; J gene: TRBJ2-4; V gene: TRBV20-1; CDR3 protein: CSANSGRTLNIQYF
clone size: NA; J gene: TRBJ2-3; V gene: TRBV12-3/TRBV12-4; CDR3 protein: CASSGSPDTQYF
clone size: medium-sized; J gene: TRBJ2-5; V gene: TRBV10-3; CDR3 protein: CAIGLAQETQYF
clone size: large; J gene: TRBJ1-1; V gene: TRBV6-2/TRBV6-3; CDR3 protein: CASTHRGLLNTEAFF
clone size: medium-sized; J gene: TRBJ2-5; V gene: TRBV29-1; CDR3 protein: CSVEDWTSGRKETQYF
clone size: large; J gene: TRBJ2-4; V gene: TRBV7-2; CDR3 protein: CASSLGGGQLAKNIQYF
clone size: medium-sized; J gene: TRBJ1-5; V gene: TRBV15; CDR3 protein: CATSRNRGQFTDSNQPQHF
clone size: NA; J gene: TRBJ1-3; V gene: TRBV4-1; CDR3 protein: CASSQDSGLGNTIYF
clone size: NA; J gene: TRBJ1-2; V gene: TRBV28; CDR3 protein: CASSEVRGGYGYTF
clone size: medium-sized; J gene: TRBJ2-5; V gene: TRBV24-1; CDR3 protein: CATSDSPSETQYF
clone size: medium-sized; J gene: TRBJ2-1; V gene: TRBV5-6; CDR3 protein: CASTGRARINEQFF
clone size: medium-sized; J gene: TRBJ2-3; V gene: TRBV7-2; CDR3 protein: CASSPVTSTDTQYF
clone size: NA; J gene: TRBJ1-1; V gene: TRBV23-1; CDR3 protein: CASSQSQCTEAFF
clone size: large; J gene: TRBJ2-1; V gene: TRBV6-6; CDR3 protein: CASELAGVSNEQFF
clone size: medium-sized; J gene: TRBJ1-1; V gene: TRBV5-4; CDR3 protein: CASSGIGGPNTEAFF
clone size: NA; J gene: TRBJ1-1; V gene: TRBV11-2; CDR3 protein: CASSTLQGAGTEAFF
clone size: medium-sized; J gene: TRBJ2-7; V gene: TRBV6-2/TRBV6-3; CDR3 protein: CASRKSGSADREQYF
clone size: NA; J gene: TRBJ2-7; V gene: TRBV20-1; CDR3 protein: CSANYYEKRGKTYEQYF
clone size: NA; J gene: TRBJ2-2; V gene: TRBV2; CDR3 protein: CASSILQGSGELFF
clone size: medium-sized; J gene: TRBJ1-1; V gene: TRBV7-6; CDR3 protein: CASSLGGRLMNTEAFF
clone size: NA; J gene: TRBJ2-3; V gene: TRBV11-3; CDR3 protein: CASSLGTYREDTQYF
clone size: medium-sized; J gene: TRBJ1-4; V gene: TRBV6-5; CDR3 protein: CASSRRDGTGLEKLFF